A selection of T cell receptor beta chains follows, all from one sample in a study of T cell responses to AZD1222 COVID-19 vaccine. The table came from immunoSEQ multiplex PCR; TCRdb's copy has only in-frame clones and leaves some out. The profile shows some 120,000 clones, 90% of them singletons. The sample consisted of peripheral blood, taken on day 0 of AZD1222 vaccination. The receptors here all came from an adult in good health. CDR3s include the opening cysteine and the closing phenylalanine or tryptophan. D genes are given only for firm matches. Some rows have no size entry. The others give once, few or many, or a class for an expanded clone.

TRBV5-8	-	TRBJ1-1	-	CASSNTAEAFF	TGTGCCAGCAGTAATACAGCCGAAGCTTTCTTT
TRBV7-9	TRBD1	TRBJ2-1	-	CASSLPLLTGEQFF	TGTGCCAGCAGCTTACCCCTCTTGACAGGGGAGCAGTTCTTC
TRBV5-1	-	TRBJ2-5	-	CASSLAPGTFQAQYF	TGCGCCAGCAGCTTGGCCCCGGGGACCTTTCAGGCCCAGTACTTC
TRBV5-3	TRBD2	TRBJ2-1	-	CARSLPSRELNNEQFF	TGTGCCAGAAGCTTGCCGTCGCGGGAGTTAAACAATGAGCAGTTCTTC
TRBV7-9	-	TRBJ1-5	-	CASSLVDSNQPQHF	TGTGCCAGCAGCTTAGTTGACAGCAATCAGCCCCAGCATTTT
TRBV18	-	TRBJ2-5	-	CASSYGVQETQYF	TGTGCCAGCTCATACGGTGTACAAGAGACCCAGTACTTC
TRBV29-1	-	TRBJ2-5	-	CSVEKGQMETQYF	TGCAGCGTTGAAAAAGGACAGATGGAGACCCAGTACTTC
TRBV12-3/TRBV12-4	-	TRBJ2-2	-	CASSKQGIGELFF	TGTGCCAGCAGTAAACAGGGTATCGGGGAGCTGTTTTTT
TRBV5-8	TRBD2	TRBJ2-7	-	CASSSRLAGEHEQYF	TGTGCCAGCAGCTCCAGACTAGCGGGAGAGCACGAGCAGTACTTC
TRBV7-9	-	TRBJ1-4	-	CASSSTLSGEKLFF	TGTGCCAGCAGCTCGACACTCTCAGGGGAAAAACTGTTTTTT
TRBV2	TRBD2	TRBJ2-7	-	CATGAGGSYEQYF	TGTGCCACCGGGGCGGGAGGCTCCTACGAGCAGTACTTC
TRBV4-1	-	TRBJ2-2	-	CASSLGNTGELFF	TGCGCCAGCAGCCTAGGGAACACCGGGGAGCTGTTTTTT
TRBV2	TRBD1	TRBJ2-1	-	CASKWSGGPSAQFF	TGTGCCAGCAAGTGGTCAGGGGGTCCCTCTGCGCAGTTCTTC
TRBV3-1/TRBV3-2	TRBD1	TRBJ1-2	-	CASSQQGANYGYTF	TGTGCCAGCAGCCAACAGGGGGCTAACTATGGCTACACCTTC
TRBV28	-	TRBJ2-1	-	CASMATGRSPGSSYNEQFF	TGTGCCAGCATGGCTACAGGGCGCAGCCCGGGAAGCTCCTACAATGAGCAGTTCTTC
TRBV4-1	-	TRBJ2-4	once	CASSPGPGRGAKNIQYF	TGCGCCAGCAGCCCAGGTCCGGGAAGGGGAGCCAAAAACATTCAGTACTTC
TRBV5-1	TRBD1	TRBJ2-1	-	CASSLQGYNEQFF	TGCGCCAGCAGCTTACAGGGGTACAATGAGCAGTTCTTC
TRBV6-1	-	TRBJ1-3	-	CASSEFSAGAGGSGNTIYF	TGTGCCAGCAGTGAATTTAGCGCGGGGGCCGGAGGATCTGGAAACACCATATATTTT
TRBV6-5	TRBD1	TRBJ2-7	-	CASSYSGGQGLYEQYF	TGTGCCAGCAGTTACTCGGGAGGACAGGGCCTCTACGAGCAGTACTTC
TRBV11-3	-	TRBJ2-1	-	CASSLGAPGGGEQFF	TGTGCCAGCAGCTTAGGGGCACCCGGAGGGGGTGAGCAGTTCTTC
TRBV25-1	-	TRBJ1-4	-	CASSALQGGATNEKLFF	TGTGCCAGCAGTGCCCTACAGGGAGGGGCGACTAATGAAAAACTGTTTTTT
TRBV6-2/TRBV6-3	-	TRBJ2-7	few	CASSYGTTISYEQYF	TGTGCCAGCAGTTATGGTACTACCATCTCCTACGAGCAGTACTTC
TRBV24-1	TRBD2	TRBJ2-1	-	CATSGFGTSGKDAYNEQFF	TGTGCCACCAGTGGATTCGGGACTAGCGGGAAGGACGCCTACAATGAGCAGTTCTTC
TRBV5-1	TRBD1	TRBJ1-1	-	CASSLERGQAAGTEAFF	TGCGCCAGCAGCTTGGAAAGAGGACAGGCGGCAGGGACTGAAGCTTTCTTT
TRBV30	TRBD2	TRBJ2-7	-	CAWSEGLGRNEQYF	TGTGCCTGGAGTGAAGGACTAGGCAGGAACGAGCAGTACTTC
TRBV30	-	TRBJ2-2	-	CAQKGRTGELFF	TGTGCCCAGAAAGGTCGCACCGGGGAGCTGTTTTTT
TRBV18	TRBD2	TRBJ2-1	-	CASSPPGGRFSGNEQFF	TGTGCCAGCTCACCGCCGGGGGGGCGCTTCTCGGGCAATGAGCAGTTCTTC
TRBV7-2	-	TRBJ2-7	-	CASSLDLSSYEQYF	TGTGCCAGCAGCTTAGACTTGAGCTCCTACGAGCAGTACTTC
TRBV19	-	TRBJ1-5	few	CASSVGPNQPQHF	TGTGCCAGTAGTGTCGGCCCCAATCAGCCCCAGCATTTT
TRBV11-2	TRBD2	TRBJ2-7	-	CASSGGTSGRYYEQYF	TGTGCCAGCAGCGGGGGTACTAGCGGGAGGTATTACGAGCAGTACTTC
TRBV7-2	TRBD2	TRBJ2-7	few	CASSSPVAGGPGEQYF	TGTGCCAGCAGCTCCCCCGTAGCGGGAGGGCCGGGCGAGCAGTACTTC
TRBV5-1	-	TRBJ2-2	-	CASTLVGWGDTNTGELFF	TGCGCCAGCACGCTTGTGGGATGGGGGGACACAAACACCGGGGAGCTGTTTTTT
TRBV3-1/TRBV3-2	-	TRBJ2-2	-	CASSPLGTGELFF	TGTGCCAGCAGTCCCCTGGGCACCGGGGAGCTGTTTTTT
TRBV5-1	-	TRBJ1-3	-	CASRQDPSGNTIYF	TGCGCCAGCAGACAGGACCCCTCTGGAAACACCATATATTTT
TRBV5-1	TRBD1	TRBJ1-1	once	CASSLAAGGRGTEAFF	TGCGCCAGCAGCTTGGCGGCAGGGGGCAGGGGCACTGAAGCTTTCTTT